This T cell receptor (beta chain) derives from a study of cytomegalovirus exposure and HLA in healthy donors. The PCR contained 60 Vbeta and 13 Jbeta primers. Only in-frame clones appear in the TCRdb table, and some are missing; sequencing was by immunoSEQ multiplex PCR. The sample contains under 200,000 clones, 80% to 90% of which appear only once. A note on this clone: Its target is not known.

Overall study findings and caveats: Clonal expansion, a later analysis showed, was greater in HLA-associated TCR beta chains than in equally common others. Indistinguishable V segments, including TRBV6-2 and TRBV6-3, were excluded.

The length of the CDR3 is 14 residues. V shed 2 bases and J shed 0 bases, with 8 bases lying between them. Germline CDR1 and CDR2: SGHNT and YYREEE (reference sequence). The TCR was taken from a woman between 18 and 29 years old in good health and CMV-seronegative. The gene calls are TRBV5-4 and TRBJ1-1, with D perhaps matching TRBD1 (6 bases). Sequencing was carried out using PBMCs. The chain's CDR3 is CASSFWTVNTEAFF. The CDR3 DNA is TGTGCCAGCAGCTTTTGGACAGTGAACACTGAAGCTTTCTTT.